This is a list of T cell receptor beta chains from one sample in a study of T-cell reconstitution after alpha-beta-depleted transplantation in children. Each CDR3 protein is one row after TCRdb ran MiXCR on the PCR reads. The sample has fewer than 1 million distinct CDR3 sequences, under 20% seen once. The sequencing used PBMCs, mostly from graft donor cells, collected 360 days after TCRalphabeta/CD19-depleted stem cell transplant. The receptors were gathered from a male patient between 10 and 17 years old who had a stem cell transplant for acute lymphoblastic leukemia, so the T cells may come from the graft donor. Each CDR3 is given without its conserved first and last residue. Size tells how often a clone was seen (once, few, many) or the class of an expanded clone, and some rows leave it out.

J gene: TRBJ2-7; clone size: few; V gene: TRBV20-1; CDR3 protein: SARDLWDLPYEQY
J gene: TRBJ2-5; clone size: -; V gene: TRBV7-6; CDR3 protein: ASSLAGLAGGETQY
J gene: TRBJ2-3; clone size: -; V gene: TRBV12-3/TRBV12-4; CDR3 protein: ASSPGGGTQY
J gene: TRBJ2-6; clone size: few; V gene: TRBV12-3/TRBV12-4; CDR3 protein: ASSSSQQAAGANVLT
J gene: TRBJ2-3; clone size: few; V gene: TRBV5-1; CDR3 protein: ASSLILRLTGNPLTDTQY
J gene: TRBJ1-6; clone size: -; V gene: TRBV5-1; CDR3 protein: ASSLDEADNSPLH
J gene: TRBJ2-3; clone size: -; V gene: TRBV6-5; CDR3 protein: ASSYSNSGMGQY
J gene: TRBJ2-5; clone size: -; V gene: TRBV18; CDR3 protein: ASSPHRAGLQETQY
J gene: TRBJ1-2; clone size: -; V gene: TRBV29-1; CDR3 protein: SVVTPNYGYT
J gene: TRBJ2-5; clone size: -; V gene: TRBV2; CDR3 protein: ASSTRQVRSETQY
J gene: TRBJ1-2; clone size: -; V gene: TRBV4-1; CDR3 protein: ASSQERGPTDGYT
J gene: TRBJ2-7; clone size: -; V gene: TRBV24-1; CDR3 protein: ATSDRLAGRNEQY
J gene: TRBJ1-5; clone size: -; V gene: TRBV2; CDR3 protein: ASSEMRYSNQPQH
J gene: TRBJ1-1; clone size: -; V gene: TRBV29-1; CDR3 protein: SAGGFTEAF
J gene: TRBJ2-1; clone size: few; V gene: TRBV27; CDR3 protein: ASSLLAGPYNEQF
J gene: TRBJ2-6; clone size: -; V gene: TRBV3-1; CDR3 protein: ASSRITTGYSGANVLT
J gene: TRBJ1-3; clone size: few; V gene: TRBV12-3/TRBV12-4; CDR3 protein: ASSLGRQGGGRGNTIY
J gene: TRBJ2-5; clone size: many; V gene: TRBV3-1; CDR3 protein: ASSPRTSGRAETQY
J gene: TRBJ2-7; clone size: few; V gene: TRBV3-1; CDR3 protein: ASSRQPGLAGGPHYEQY
J gene: TRBJ2-7; clone size: -; V gene: TRBV6-5; CDR3 protein: ASSYRPDRGKSYEQY
J gene: TRBJ2-6; clone size: few; V gene: TRBV5-1; CDR3 protein: ASSFLSHSGANVLT
J gene: TRBJ2-2; clone size: -; V gene: TRBV4-1; CDR3 protein: ASSPTFGRQGANGELF
J gene: TRBJ2-3; clone size: few; V gene: TRBV20-1; CDR3 protein: SLTSGTKQY
J gene: TRBJ2-7; clone size: few; V gene: TRBV5-1; CDR3 protein: ASSRDSHSYEQY
J gene: TRBJ2-2; clone size: -; V gene: TRBV24-1; CDR3 protein: ATSDPGQGKAGELF
J gene: TRBJ2-6; clone size: -; V gene: TRBV11-2; CDR3 protein: ASSFGTGATSGANVLT
J gene: TRBJ1-2; clone size: few; V gene: TRBV5-1; CDR3 protein: ASSLSTGDWGYT
J gene: TRBJ2-1; clone size: few; V gene: TRBV25-1; CDR3 protein: ASSEWKRENSYNEQF
J gene: TRBJ2-6; clone size: many; V gene: TRBV5-1; CDR3 protein: ASSLRDGTGANVLT
J gene: TRBJ1-1; clone size: few; V gene: TRBV6-5; CDR3 protein: ASSSGTGSRDAF
J gene: TRBJ2-7; clone size: -; V gene: TRBV6-5; CDR3 protein: ASSSLASGYEQY
J gene: TRBJ2-1; clone size: many; V gene: TRBV5-1; CDR3 protein: ASSFTSGINEQF
J gene: TRBJ2-3; clone size: -; V gene: TRBV9; CDR3 protein: ASSVGRGKSTDTQY
J gene: TRBJ2-5; clone size: many; V gene: TRBV7-8; CDR3 protein: ASSLRVQETQY
J gene: TRBJ2-7; clone size: many; V gene: TRBV3-1; CDR3 protein: ASMLAGASYEQY
J gene: TRBJ2-5; clone size: once; V gene: TRBV5-1; CDR3 protein: ASSTGDLTGETQY
J gene: TRBJ2-1; clone size: -; V gene: TRBV25-1; CDR3 protein: ASSRIVYNEQF
J gene: TRBJ2-5; clone size: -; V gene: TRBV4-1; CDR3 protein: ASSQELRGGETQY
J gene: TRBJ2-3; clone size: -; V gene: TRBV7-9; CDR3 protein: ASSFVSGADTQY
J gene: TRBJ2-1; clone size: few; V gene: TRBV7-6; CDR3 protein: ASSSLGSGGNEQF
J gene: TRBJ1-5; clone size: few; V gene: TRBV12-3/TRBV12-4; CDR3 protein: ASSFAGFGNQPQH
J gene: TRBJ2-2; clone size: few; V gene: TRBV7-2; CDR3 protein: ASRDTGGTGNGGYNTGELF
J gene: TRBJ2-7; clone size: -; V gene: TRBV10-2; CDR3 protein: ASCSGTSGRVEQY
J gene: TRBJ2-6; clone size: few; V gene: TRBV11-2; CDR3 protein: ASSSRTSGMSWANVLT
J gene: TRBJ2-7; clone size: few; V gene: TRBV20-1; CDR3 protein: SALYIRTTYEQY
J gene: TRBJ2-1; clone size: -; V gene: TRBV5-4; CDR3 protein: ASSSYYSYNEQF
J gene: TRBJ2-1; clone size: -; V gene: TRBV7-3; CDR3 protein: ASSRRDYGYNEQF
J gene: TRBJ2-7; clone size: -; V gene: TRBV14; CDR3 protein: ASSQDRGREQY
J gene: TRBJ2-1; clone size: many; V gene: TRBV5-1; CDR3 protein: ASSRTSGYNEQF
J gene: TRBJ2-1; clone size: -; V gene: TRBV5-1; CDR3 protein: ASSLESRLRNNEQF
J gene: TRBJ1-2; clone size: -; V gene: TRBV7-9; CDR3 protein: ASSPLQQGTTNYGYT
J gene: TRBJ2-7; clone size: few; V gene: TRBV7-2; CDR3 protein: ASSSRFDNIGYEQY
J gene: TRBJ2-1; clone size: -; V gene: TRBV7-9; CDR3 protein: ASRRRLGTLYNEQF
J gene: TRBJ2-2; clone size: -; V gene: TRBV5-1; CDR3 protein: ASSSLGQGRPSMGELF